The 29 T cell receptor beta chains reported below all come from one sample, sequenced in a study of T cell repertoires in cytomegalovirus infection. Using its own MiXCR run on the reads, TCRdb lists one record per CDR3 protein. The table has roughly 500,000 distinct CDR3 sequences, approximately 17% seen once. Source material: CD8+ T cells from PBMCs. The receptors were sampled from a human donor in good health (CMV status not recorded). Some clones in this sample may be carry-over from other donors' samples.

Only a few counts were recorded for this clonotype. One end of the junction fails to match germline, which may point to a read error. V usage is TRBV4-1 and J usage is TRBJ1-5; D not certain. This CDR3 is 14 amino acids long. Germline CDR1 MGHRA, CDR2 YSYEKL. This CDR3 reads CASSHASSNQPQHF. CDR3 sequence (DNA): TGTGCCAGCAGCCACGCTAGTAGCAATCAGCCCCAGCATTTT.

This clonotype was seen many times. V usage is TRBV2 and J usage is TRBJ1-5; 8 nucleotides align to TRBD1. Trimming removed 6 bases from V and 4 bases from J; junction bases left unmatched: 5. The CDR3 runs to 14 residues. Germline loops: CDR1 SNHLY, CDR2 FYNNEI. The CDR3 bases are TGTGCCAGCAGACCGACAGGGGTGAATCAGCCCCAGCATTTT. Translating it yields CASRPTGVNQPQHF.

The V gene is TRBV20-1, the J gene TRBJ1-6; the match to TRBD1 covers 9 bases. The CDR3 has 14 residues. V lost 2 bases to trimming and J lost 10 bases; unmatched junction nucleotides: 6. Germline lookup yields CDR1 DFQATT and CDR2 SNEGSKA (reference sequence). This CDR3 reads CSARSEDRGSPLHF. The DNA of the CDR3 is TGCAGTGCTAGATCGGAGGACAGGGGCTCACCCCTCCACTTT.

This clonotype was detected only a few times. A much bigger clone sits one base away, suggesting this may be a read error. A read error is likely, as this CDR3 ends without the conserved phenylalanine or tryptophan. The chain recombines TRBV20-1 with TRBJ2-1; possibly TRBD1 or TRBD2 for D (6 bases each). CDR3 size: 14 residues. The V end lost 1 base, the J end lost 3 bases, and 10 bases lay between the germline ends. Germline V lookup: CDR1 DFQATT, CDR2 SNEGSKA (reference sequence). The CDR3: CSARGEGGYNEQFL. CDR3 DNA sequence: TGCAGTGCTAGAGGAGAGGGGGGCTACAATGAGCAGTTCTTA.

A few counts support this clonotype. J is TRBJ2-5 and V is TRBV18; the D gene is possibly TRBD1 (6 bases). Germline V gives CDR1 KGHSH, CDR2 LQKENI. The CDR3 totals 13 residues. V was cut by 5 bases and J by 5 bases, with 12 bases left in between. The CDR3 here is CASSTGQGETQYF. As DNA, the CDR3 is TGTGCCAGCTCAACAGGCCAGGGGGAGACCCAGTACTTC.

This clonotype came up many times. The V call is TRBV12-3 or TRBV12-4, the J call TRBJ1-3; a possible D gene is TRBD1 (6 bases). Trimming pared 8 bases from V and 0 bases from J, leaving 23 bases between. CDR3 length equals 18 residues. The CDR3 protein is CASPGTNPERSSGNTIYF. The CDR3 DNA is TGTGCCAGCCCGGGGACAAACCCCGAAAGAAGCTCTGGAAACACCATATATTTT.

This clonotype was recorded at least ten times. J is TRBJ2-3 and V is TRBV4-1; 7 bases map to TRBD1. V lost 4 bases, J lost 2 bases, and 15 bases stayed unmatched. The germline V gene encodes CDR1 MGHRA and CDR2 YSYEKL. The CDR3 runs 18 residues. The CDR3 protein is CASSRSGQVVQVTDTQYF. CDR3 bases: TGCGCCAGCAGCCGCTCTGGACAGGTTGTTCAGGTCACAGATACGCAGTATTTT.

The chain employs TRBV7-9 and TRBJ1-1; TRBD1 might be the D (5 bases). Germline values: CDR1 SEHNR, CDR2 FQNEAQ (reference sequence). The V and J ends lost 2 bases and 3 bases respectively, with 13 bases between them. This CDR3 comprises 15 residues. The CDR3 spells CASSLNDRRDTEAFF. In DNA, the CDR3 is TGTGCCAGCAGCTTAAATGACAGACGGGACACTGAAGCTTTCTTT.

Only one count was recorded for this clonotype. The V and J genes are TRBV28 and TRBJ2-7; the D gene is possibly TRBD2 (6 bases). This CDR3 has 12 amino acids. The germline gives CDR1 MDHEN, CDR2 SYDVKM. Trimming left V 7 bases short and J 3 bases short, with 10 bases between. CDR3 nucleotides: TGTGCCAGCACTACCGGGGGCTACGAGCAGTACTTC. Translating gives CASTTGGYEQYF.

In its sample, this clonotype was seen many times. The chain employs TRBV27 and TRBJ2-7, with a weak D call TRBD2 (5 bases). Trimming removed 5 bases from V and 2 bases from J, with 16 bases in between. The CDR3 loop spans 15 amino acids. Germline V lookup: CDR1 MNHEY, CDR2 SMNVEV (reference sequence). The CDR3, as DNA: TGTGCCAGCAGTCCCCTCGAGGGCAAGACCTACGAGCAGTACTTC. Translation: CASSPLEGKTYEQYF.

This clonotype was seen once. The gene calls are TRBV28 and TRBJ1-3; D is ambiguous. This CDR3 spans 16 amino acids. Trimming pared 6 bases from V and 0 bases from J, leaving 15 bases between. Looked up from germline, CDR1 is MDHEN and CDR2 is SYDVKM. In nucleotides, the CDR3 is TGTGCCAGCAGCCGAGGAGGGATTTACTCTGGAAACACCATATATTTT. As protein: CASSRGGIYSGNTIYF.

The count of this clonotype is one. Sequence at one end of the junction differs from germline and may be a read error. The chain links TRBV4-1 to TRBJ2-2; 10 nucleotides match TRBD2. Germline CDR1 is MGHRA and CDR2 is YSYEKL. The CDR3 length is 20 residues. CDR3: CANSQAPSGRGWADTGELFF. CDR3 DNA: TGCGCCAACAGCCAAGCCCCCAGCGGGAGGGGATGGGCCGACACCGGGGAGCTGTTTTTT.

This clonotype showed up many times. The rearrangement uses TRBV7-9 and TRBJ1-6, with unresolved D. The ends were cut back, 8 bases at V and 15 bases at J, with 20 bases in the middle. The CDR3 runs 13 residues. CDR1 SEHNR and CDR2 FQNEAQ come from the germline V gene (reference sequence). CDR3 sequence: CASSPEWPWGLHF. The CDR3 DNA reads as TGTGCCAGCTCCCCGGAATGGCCTTGGGGCCTCCACTTT.

This clonotype was counted a few times. V usage is TRBV5-6 and J usage is TRBJ1-1, with 7 bases fitting TRBD1. Germline trimming cut 5 bases from V and 6 bases from J; bases unmatched to any gene: 13. The CDR3 consists of 15 residues. Germline loops: CDR1 SGHDT, CDR2 YYEEEE. CDR3 loop: CASRSDRVGGPEAFF. The DNA for the CDR3 is TGTGCCAGCAGATCTGACAGGGTAGGGGGCCCTGAAGCTTTCTTT.

This clonotype was seen a handful of times. The genes are TRBV4-1 and TRBJ2-3; the D gene is possibly TRBD1 (5 bases). This CDR3 is built from 15 residues. V lost 0 bases and J lost 4, with 11 bases in between. CDR1 MGHRA and CDR2 YSYEKL come from the germline V gene. The CDR3, as DNA: TGCGCCAGCAGCCAAGATCCCCAGGGCGCAGATACGCAGTATTTT. It translates to CASSQDPQGADTQYF.

This clonotype has more than one count but fewer than ten. The chain couples TRBV4-1 to TRBJ1-2; D call uncertain. Germline CDR1 reads MGHRA; CDR2 reads YSYEKL. Trimming took 2 bases from V and 4 from J, leaving 14 bases between them. The CDR3 is 15 residues long. The CDR3 region is CASSQTRTQFYGYTF. CDR3 bases: TGCGCCAGCAGCCAAACGCGGACGCAGTTCTATGGCTACACCTTC.

This clonotype was observed a few times. V usage is TRBV7-9 and J usage is TRBJ2-7; D is possibly TRBD1 or TRBD2 (7 bases each). Trimming removed 0 bases from V and 4 bases from J, with 13 bases in between. CDR3 size: 15 residues. Looked up from germline, CDR1 is SEHNR and CDR2 is FQNEAQ (reference sequence). The CDR3 region is CASSLAVQGGYEQYF. DNA of the CDR3: TGTGCCAGCAGCTTAGCAGTGCAGGGGGGGTACGAGCAGTACTTC.

At least ten counts were recorded for this clonotype. V gene TRBV6-5 combines with J gene TRBJ1-4, with 8 bases lining up with TRBD1. The CDR3 runs to 18 residues. V shed 5 bases and J 6 bases; nucleotides not matched to a gene: 17. From germline, CDR1 is MNHEY and CDR2 SVGAGI. The CDR3 DNA is TGTGCCAGCAGTACCAGGACAGGGAGGACTTATGCGGATGAAAAACTGTTTTTT. This gives the protein CASSTRTGRTYADEKLFF.

This clonotype was counted between two and nine times. The chain has TRBV12-3 or TRBV12-4 and TRBJ1-1; the D gene is possibly TRBD1 (5 bases). The V and J ends lost 5 bases and 3 bases respectively, with 13 bases between them. The CDR3 covers 14 residues. In DNA form, the CDR3 reads TGTGCCAGCAGTCCAGGGTATAGGGACACTGAAGCTTTCTTT. Translating it yields CASSPGYRDTEAFF.

This clonotype was observed a handful of times. The chain has TRBV2 and TRBJ2-1; D is ambiguous. The CDR3 runs to 15 residues. V lost 3 bases and J 8 bases, leaving 17 bases between the germline ends. Germline lookup yields CDR1 SNHLY and CDR2 FYNNEI. In DNA, the CDR3 is TGTGCCAGCAGTGAGGTCCGGCCCCAACGCGATGAGCAGTTCTTC. It codes for CASSEVRPQRDEQFF.

This clonotype has only a few counts. CDR3 in amino acids: CSVDTGTRLPTTEAFF. The CDR3 DNA is TGCAGCGTTGATACGGGGACCCGACTTCCGACCACTGAAGCTTTCTTT. The rearrangement uses TRBV29-1 and TRBJ1-1, with a tentative D call TRBD1 (5 bases). This CDR3 has 16 amino acids. Germline V gene lookup returns CDR1 SQVTM and CDR2 ANQGSEA. The germline V and J ends were trimmed by 3 bases and 4 bases, with 21 bases remaining between them.

The sample holds a few counts of this clonotype. The V call is TRBV18, the J call TRBJ2-1; 8 bases are a match to TRBD1. Germline CDR1 and CDR2: KGHSH and LQKENI. Trimming removed 2 bases from V and 6 bases from J; junction bases left unmatched: 3. The CDR3 has 14 residues. The CDR3: CASSPDRGGNEQFF. The CDR3 DNA sequence: TGTGCCAGCTCACCAGACAGGGGCGGCAATGAGCAGTTCTTC.

The chain has TRBV6-2 or TRBV6-3 and TRBJ2-2, with 11 bases fitting TRBD2. J gave up 5 bases and V 4 bases, and 18 bases lay outside the gene matches. The CDR3 spans 20 residues. Germline lookup yields CDR1 MNHEY and CDR2 SVGEGT. CDR3 loop: CASSSFYAGTSGAGTGELFF. DNA of the CDR3: TGTGCCAGCAGTTCCTTCTACGCCGGGACTAGCGGAGCGGGAACCGGGGAGCTGTTTTTT.

The CDR3 nucleotides are TGTGCCACCAGCAGGCTCCGGGACGATAATGAGCAGTTCTTC. Protein product: CATSRLRDDNEQFF. The V call is TRBV15, the J call TRBJ2-1; D assignment may be TRBD1 or TRBD2 (5 bases each). The CDR3 consists of 14 residues. The V gene lost 3 bases and the J gene lost 7 bases, with 13 bases spanning the gap. Germline V gene data show CDR1 as LNHNV and CDR2 as YYDKDF (reference sequence). Drawing the rest from reference TRBV15 and TRBJ2-1, the complete variable domain is DAMVIQNPRYQVTQFGKPVTLSCSQTLNHNVMYWYQQKSSQAPKLLFHYYDKDFNNEADTPDNFQSRRPNTSFCFLDIRSPGLGDTAMYLCATSRLRDDNEQFFGPGTRLTVL.

This clonotype was recorded at least ten times. This chain joins TRBV6-1 and TRBJ1-1; no clear D. Germline-derived CDR1 and CDR2 are MNHNS and SASEGT. Trimming removed 8 bases at V and 0 bases at J, with 13 bases between. There are 14 residues in the CDR3. DNA for the CDR3: TGTGCCAGCGAGGAGTCCCCTTTGAACACTGAAGCTTTCTTT. The encoded protein is CASEESPLNTEAFF.

This clonotype was picked up many times. The chain couples TRBV4-1 to TRBJ2-1; 11 nucleotides line up with TRBD2. V shed 0 bases, J shed 8 bases, and the junction held 9 bases outside the gene matches. The CDR3 has 17 residues. From germline, CDR1 is MGHRA and CDR2 YSYEKL. CDR3 nucleotide sequence: TGCGCCAGCAGCCAAGACGAGGCTAGCGGGGGGAGGGATGAGCAGTTCTTC. Encoded protein: CASSQDEASGGRDEQFF.

About this clonotype itself: One junction end disagrees with the germline gene, perhaps due to a read error. The rearrangement links TRBV4-2 to TRBJ1-2, with no clear D. Germline V CDR1 and CDR2: LGHNA, YNFKEQ. This CDR3 has 12 residues. The CDR3 is CDSSQATPGYTF. CDR3 DNA: TGTGACAGCAGCCAAGCAACACCCGGCTACACCTTC.

This clonotype was observed a handful of times. CDR3 nucleotide sequence: TGTGCCAGCACGCAGGGGCCCTACGAGCAGTACTTC. As protein: CASTQGPYEQYF. This sequence joins TRBV14 and TRBJ2-7, with a weak D call TRBD1 (6 bases). Trimming shortened V by 7 bases and J by 2 bases, and 9 bases separated the two germline ends. There are 12 residues in the CDR3. CDR1 is SGHDN, CDR2 FVKESK, per germline.

V usage is TRBV7-9 and J usage is TRBJ1-2; D unresolved. V was pared by 4 bases and J by 1 base, with 10 bases between. Germline values: CDR1 SEHNR, CDR2 FQNEAQ (reference sequence). The CDR3 is 14 amino acids. The CDR3 coding sequence is TGTGCCAGCAGCTCAAGCAACCGTAACTATGGCTACACCTTC. This codes for CASSSSNRNYGYTF. The complete variable domain, with remaining parts taken from reference TRBV7-9 and TRBJ1-2, reads DTGVSQNPRHKITKRGQNVTFRCDPISEHNRLYWYRQTLGQGPEFLTYFQNEAQLEKSRLLSDRFSAERPKGSFSTLEIQRTEQGDSAMYLCASSSSNRNYGYTFGSGTRLTVV.